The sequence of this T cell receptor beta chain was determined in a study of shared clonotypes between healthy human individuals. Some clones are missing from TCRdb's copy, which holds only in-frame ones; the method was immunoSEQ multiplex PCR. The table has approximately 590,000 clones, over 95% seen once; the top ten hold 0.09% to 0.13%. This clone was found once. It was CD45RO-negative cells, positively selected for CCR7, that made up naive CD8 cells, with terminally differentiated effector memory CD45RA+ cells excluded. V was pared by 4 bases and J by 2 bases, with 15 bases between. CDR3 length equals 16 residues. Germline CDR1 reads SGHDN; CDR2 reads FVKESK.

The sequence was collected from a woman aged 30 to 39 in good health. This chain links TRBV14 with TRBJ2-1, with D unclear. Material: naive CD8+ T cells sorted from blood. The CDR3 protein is CASSPPPPWPYNEQFF. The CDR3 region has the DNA TGTGCCAGCAGCCCCCCCCCGCCTTGGCCCTACAATGAGCAGTTCTTC.